This TCR beta chain was identified during a study of blood T cell dynamics during melanoma immunotherapy. For the study at large: First-line therapy was either pembrolizumab or nivolumab with ipilimumab for metastatic melanoma.

The sample's time point: pre-treatment baseline. Blood was drawn before treatment and at week 3 after checkpoint blockade. Response was assessed by RECIST 1.1 at 12 weeks, except a couple of rapid progressors. Sequenced by immunoSEQ multiplex PCR; TCRdb stores in-frame clones only, minus some. The sample contains about 5,000 clones, around 90% of which appear only once. The CDR3 has 18 residues. V lost 6 bases and J lost 1, with 19 bases in between. Germline loops: CDR1 SGHVS, CDR2 FQNEAQ. Points on this clone: Its antigen is currently unknown.

Points from the study as a whole: PBMC repertoires of eventual disease-control patients split at W3 into clonality or diversity gains.

Source: blood, taken from a patient treated with checkpoint blockade. The TCR comes from a human donor with melanoma. The chain joins TRBV7-8 to TRBJ2-6; D uncertain. The CDR3 reads CASRNARARISGANVLTF. The CDR3, as DNA: TGTGCCAGCAGAAACGCCCGGGCCCGGATATCTGGGGCCAACGTCCTGACTTTC. The variable domain in full, completed from reference TRBV7-8 and TRBJ2-6, reads GAGVSQSPRYKVAKRGQDVALRCDPISGHVSLFWYQQALGQGPEFLTYFQNEAQLDKSGLPSDRFFAERPEGSVSTLKIQRTQQEDSAVYLCASRNARARISGANVLTFGAGSRLTVL.